A selection of T cell receptor beta chains follows, all from one sample in a study of Graves' ophthalmopathy and Graves' hyperthyroidism. TCRdb passed the multiplex PCR reads through MiXCR, listing each CDR3 protein once. The sample shows some 210,000 distinct CDR3 sequences, about 32% of them seen only once. Sequencing input: peripheral blood. The receptors shown here come from a man aged 45-65 years with Graves' ophthalmopathy. Each CDR3 is given with its conserved first and last residue. The D gene is left open where the match is weak. The size entry is marked missing in some rows and otherwise reads once, few, many or a size class.

D gene	V gene	clone size	J gene	CDR3 protein	CDR3 DNA
TRBD2	TRBV4-1	many	TRBJ2-7	CASSQEGTRLDEQYF	TGCGCCAGCAGCCAAGAAGGGACTAGGCTCGACGAGCAGTACTTC
-	TRBV6-2/TRBV6-3	many	TRBJ2-2	CASSYIFSRRLFF	TGTGCCAGCAGTTACATATTTAGCCGCCGGCTGTTTTTT
TRBD2	TRBV7-2	many	TRBJ2-7	CASSLSPRASGSFLHEQYF	TGTGCCAGCAGCTTGAGCCCTAGGGCTAGCGGGAGTTTTCTCCACGAGCAGTACTTC
TRBD2	TRBV7-3	many	TRBJ2-6	CASSPSGIAGGPSGANVLTF	TGTGCCAGCAGCCCTTCGGGGATAGCGGGAGGGCCATCTGGGGCCAACGTCCTGACTTTC
-	TRBV24-1	-	TRBJ1-1	CATSERTSAEAFF	TGTGCCACCAGTGAGAGGACATCTGCTGAAGCTTTCTTT
-	TRBV7-2	-	TRBJ2-7	CASSAISSSYEQYF	TGTGCCAGCAGCGCCATCTCAAGTTCCTACGAGCAGTACTTC
-	TRBV28	-	TRBJ1-5	CASSLRLTNQPQHF	TGTGCCAGCAGTTTGAGACTGACCAATCAGCCCCAGCATTTT
TRBD2	TRBV28	once	TRBJ2-6	CASSLGPSGRSSGANVLTF	TGCGCCAGCAGTCTGGGGCCTAGCGGGAGGTCCTCTGGGGCCAACGTCCTGACTTTC
-	TRBV12-3/TRBV12-4	many	TRBJ2-7	CASSLRDNTYEQYF	TGTGCCAGCAGTTTACGGGACAATACTTACGAGCAGTACTTC
-	TRBV12-3/TRBV12-4	many	TRBJ2-2	CASSFPSSRGNTGELFF	TGTGCCAGCAGTTTCCCCTCTAGCCGGGGGAACACCGGGGAGCTGTTTTTT
TRBD2	TRBV13	many	TRBJ2-5	CASSFLGGITYF	TGTGCCAGCAGCTTTTTGGGAGGGATCACGTACTTC
-	TRBV28	-	TRBJ1-2	CASSSGRRGYTF	TGTGCCAGCAGTTCAGGAAGAAGGGGCTACACCTTC
TRBD2	TRBV7-2	many	TRBJ2-5	CASSLGGLAGVGYQETQYF	TGTGCCAGCAGCTTAGGGGGACTAGCGGGAGTAGGGTACCAAGAGACCCAGTACTTC
TRBD1	TRBV12-3/TRBV12-4	many	TRBJ1-2	CASSPGTGTGGYTF	TGTGCCAGCAGTCCCGGGACAGGGACCGGAGGCTACACCTTC
-	TRBV14	many	TRBJ1-3	CASSQELISGNTIYF	TGTGCCAGCAGCCAAGAACTGATCTCTGGAAACACCATATATTTT
TRBD1	TRBV20-1	many	TRBJ1-5	CSARGGGTAENQPQHF	TGCAGTGCTAGAGGTGGTGGGACAGCAGAAAATCAGCCCCAGCATTTT
TRBD1	TRBV19	many	TRBJ1-5	CASSILDRELQPQHF	TGTGCCAGTAGTATCTTAGACAGGGAACTACAGCCCCAGCATTTT
TRBD1	TRBV28	many	TRBJ1-2	CASHRGSYGYTF	TGTGCCAGCCACAGGGGGAGCTATGGCTACACCTTC
-	TRBV7-2	-	TRBJ1-1	CASSLFGNTEAFF	TGTGCCAGCAGCTTATTCGGGAACACTGAAGCTTTCTTT
-	TRBV12-5	-	TRBJ2-7	CASGLYLGPLDYEQYF	TGTGCTAGTGGTTTGTACTTGGGACCGTTAGACTACGAGCAGTACTTC
TRBD1	TRBV19	many	TRBJ2-2	CASIQLGTGELGELFF	TGTGCCAGTATTCAGCTCGGGACAGGGGAACTCGGGGAGCTGTTTTTT
-	TRBV20-1	-	TRBJ2-5	CSANRGGEETQYF	TGCAGTGCTAATAGAGGGGGGGAAGAGACCCAGTACTTC
TRBD2	TRBV7-3	many	TRBJ2-7	CASSFSPGLWTSGSSYEQYF	TGTGCCAGCAGCTTTTCCCCCGGCCTTTGGACTAGCGGGAGTTCCTACGAGCAGTACTTC
-	TRBV12-3/TRBV12-4	many	TRBJ2-2	CASSFSVYGELFF	TGTGCCAGCAGTTTTTCAGTATACGGGGAGCTGTTTTTT
TRBD1	TRBV24-1	few	TRBJ2-7	CATSEPGTGGEQYF	TGTGCCACCAGTGAGCCCGGGACAGGGGGTGAGCAGTACTTC
-	TRBV10-3	-	TRBJ1-2	CAISEAVIYGYTF	TGTGCCATCAGTGAGGCAGTGATCTATGGCTACACCTTC
-	TRBV6-1	few	TRBJ2-7	CASRKVTGTPSPYEQYF	TGTGCCAGCAGAAAGGTTACCGGGACACCGTCACCGTACGAGCAGTACTTC
-	TRBV11-3	many	TRBJ2-7	CASSSGDRATYEQYF	TGTGCCAGCAGTAGCGGGGACAGAGCGACCTACGAGCAGTACTTC
TRBD2	TRBV12-3/TRBV12-4	few	TRBJ2-7	CASSLSGLAGVEQYF	TGTGCCAGCAGTTTGTCGGGGCTAGCGGGAGTTGAGCAGTACTTC
-	TRBV12-3/TRBV12-4	many	TRBJ1-6	CASSFPYSPLHF	TGTGCCAGCAGTTTTCCATATTCACCCCTCCACTTT
-	TRBV28	many	TRBJ1-1	CACRGLFQRTNTEAFF	TGTGCCTGTAGAGGACTGTTTCAGCGAACTAACACTGAAGCTTTCTTT
TRBD1	TRBV6-1	many	TRBJ2-7	CASTMGQGYEQYF	TGTGCCAGCACCATGGGACAGGGCTACGAGCAGTACTTC
-	TRBV28	-	TRBJ1-5	CASSFQPQHF	TGTGCCAGCAGCTTCCAGCCCCAGCATTTT
-	TRBV19	many	TRBJ1-5	CASSIRRDQPQHF	TGTGCCAGTAGTATTCGGAGAGATCAGCCCCAGCATTTT
-	TRBV2	many	TRBJ1-2	CASSEALGRDGNYGYTF	TGTGCCAGCAGTGAAGCGCTAGGACGGGACGGAAACTATGGCTACACCTTC
-	TRBV7-3	many	TRBJ1-6	CASGSSTRGSPLHF	TGTGCCAGCGGTTCCAGCACACGAGGCTCACCCCTCCACTTT
-	TRBV6-1	many	TRBJ2-4	CASSEHVGRYIQYF	TGTGCCAGCAGTGAGCACGTGGGCAGGTACATTCAGTACTTC
-	TRBV6-1	-	TRBJ1-1	CATRLKLDTEAFF	TGTGCCACCCGACTGAAGCTGGACACTGAAGCTTTCTTT
TRBD1	TRBV28	-	TRBJ1-1	CASSRTRTGQNTEAFF	TGTGCCAGCAGCCGTACCCGGACAGGCCAGAACACTGAAGCTTTCTTT
-	TRBV6-2/TRBV6-3	-	TRBJ1-1	CASSYIGSDTEAFF	TGTGCCAGCAGTTACATCGGGAGTGACACTGAAGCTTTCTTT
-	TRBV6-1	few	TRBJ2-7	CASSRQPSGEQYF	TGTGCCAGCAGCAGACAACCCTCGGGGGAGCAGTACTTC
-	TRBV6-1	-	TRBJ1-2	CASSRDGTYGYTF	TGTGCCAGCAGTCGGGACGGAACCTATGGCTACACCTTC
TRBD2	TRBV27	many	TRBJ2-7	CASSALGRESSYEQYF	TGTGCCAGCAGTGCCCTCGGGAGGGAAAGCTCCTACGAGCAGTACTTC
-	TRBV4-3	many	TRBJ1-6	CASSQDADSPLHF	TGCGCCAGCAGCCAAGATGCGGACTCACCCCTCCACTTT
-	TRBV14	many	TRBJ2-7	CASSPWDWSGQYF	TGTGCCAGCAGCCCCTGGGACTGGAGCGGGCAGTACTTC
-	TRBV6-1	-	TRBJ2-4	CASNGIQARAKNIQYF	TGTGCCAGCAATGGAATTCAGGCTCGGGCCAAAAACATTCAGTACTTC
TRBD1	TRBV27	-	TRBJ1-1	CASSPKTGGPEAFF	TGTGCCAGCAGTCCCAAAACAGGGGGCCCTGAAGCTTTCTTT
TRBD1	TRBV20-1	few	TRBJ2-7	CSAREGGQVEQYF	TGCAGTGCTAGAGAGGGGGGACAGGTGGAGCAGTACTTC
TRBD1	TRBV29-1	many	TRBJ1-1	CSVWGQGSTEAFF	TGCAGCGTTTGGGGACAGGGAAGCACTGAAGCTTTCTTT
TRBD2	TRBV11-2	many	TRBJ2-7	CASSGLADPYEQYF	TGTGCCAGCAGCGGACTAGCGGACCCCTACGAGCAGTACTTC
TRBD2	TRBV12-3/TRBV12-4	many	TRBJ2-1	CASSSGTGSTSGREDEQFF	TGTGCCAGCAGTTCCGGGACAGGGTCTACTAGCGGGAGGGAGGATGAGCAGTTCTTC
TRBD2	TRBV27	many	TRBJ2-2	CASSPLAGAGELFF	TGTGCCAGCAGTCCTCTAGCGGGAGCCGGGGAGCTGTTTTTT
TRBD2	TRBV7-2	many	TRBJ2-7	CASSPRGSGAGGSYEQYF	TGTGCCAGCAGCCCGAGGGGGAGCGGAGCGGGAGGGTCCTACGAGCAGTACTTC
TRBD1	TRBV28	-	TRBJ1-1	CASRGQGVTDTEAFF	TGTGCCAGCAGGGGACAGGGGGTAACGGACACTGAAGCTTTCTTT
-	TRBV28	-	TRBJ2-7	CASSYLGEQYF	TGTGCCAGCAGCTATCTAGGCGAGCAGTACTTC